These 9 T cell receptor beta chains share one sample of origin, sequenced in a study of a mutant IDH1 vaccine in newly diagnosed glioma. Repertoires were generated with immunoSEQ multiplex PCR, while TCRdb's copy carries only in-frame clones and drops some. The sample contains about 46,000 clones, about three quarters of which appear only once. Regarding time point: baseline, week 1 (first vaccination visit). The treatment is: pre-vaccination baseline after standard-of-care therapy. The material was PBMCs, obtained from a glioma patient treated with radiotherapy, temozolomide or both. The receptors stem from a woman aged 40 to 50 with glioma.

The genes are TRBV7-2 and TRBJ1-1; weak D call: TRBD1 (5 bases). This CDR3 comprises 14 residues. V gave up 4 bases and J gave up 5 bases, with 14 bases separating them. The germline V gene has CDR1 SGHTA and CDR2 FQGNSA. The DNA of the CDR3 is TGTGCCAGCAGCTCCCGGGGCCTGGGGACTGAAGCTTTCTTT. Its protein is CASSSRGLGTEAFF. Variable domain in full (rest from reference TRBV7-2 and TRBJ1-1): GAGVSQSPSNKVTEKGKDVELRCDPISGHTALYWYRQSLGQGLEFLIYFQGNSAPDKSGLPSDRFSAERTGGSVSTLTIQRTQQEDSAVYLCASSSRGLGTEAFFGQGTRLTVV.

The J gene is TRBJ2-5, the V gene TRBV29-1; TRBD2 matches 9 bases. From germline, CDR1 is SQVTM and CDR2 ANQGSEA. The CDR3 has 14 residues. The ends lost 6 bases at V and 3 bases at J; junction bases unmatched: 8. CDR3 nucleotides: TGCAGCGTGAACGGTGAGCGGGGGGAAGAGACCCAGTACTTC. Its translation is CSVNGERGEETQYF.

The CDR3 loop is CAWIRASTDTQYF. The CDR3 coding sequence is TGTGCCTGGATCAGGGCTAGCACAGATACGCAGTATTTT. This chain links TRBV30 with TRBJ2-3, with D possibly TRBD1 on 5 matching bases. This CDR3 is built from 13 residues. CDR1 and CDR2 from the germline V gene are GTSNPN and SVGIG (reference sequence). V lost 4 bases, J lost 0 bases, and 8 bases lay in between.

The chain employs TRBV5-1 and TRBJ2-5; D is unclear. Trimming pared 2 bases from V and 1 base from J, leaving 9 bases between. CDR1 is SGHRS and CDR2 is YFSETQ in the germline V gene. The length of the CDR3 is 14 residues. For the CDR3, the DNA is TGCGCCAGCAGCTTTCCAACAGCCCAAGAGACCCAGTACTTC. Translation gives CASSFPTAQETQYF.

The V gene is TRBV5-1, the J gene TRBJ2-7, with D perhaps TRBD1 (6 bases). Looked up from germline, CDR1 is SGHRS and CDR2 is YFSETQ. With 0 bases removed from V and 7 bases from J, the gap between germline ends came to 11 bases. CDR3 length: 13 amino acids. The CDR3 nucleotides are TGCGCCAGCAGCTTGGGGACAGCCAAAGAGCAGTACTTC. Translating it yields CASSLGTAKEQYF.

The chain joins TRBV19 to TRBJ1-3; 8 bases match TRBD1. Losses at the gene ends were 7 bases for V and 3 bases for J; bases not matched to a gene: 8. The CDR3 has 15 residues. Germline V gives CDR1 LNHDA, CDR2 SQIVND (reference sequence). CDR3 coding DNA: TGTGCCAGTACCGTGACAGGGACAGGTGGAAACACCATATATTTT. Translated: CASTVTGTGGNTIYF.

The V gene is TRBV9, the J gene TRBJ2-5; 9 nucleotides line up with TRBD2. This CDR3 comprises 15 residues. The V and J ends lost 4 bases and 1 base, in that order; junction bases with no gene match: 5. Germline V gene sequence: CDR1 SGDLS, CDR2 YYNGEE. The CDR3 sequence: CASSPRLAAQETQYF. For the CDR3, the DNA is TGTGCCAGCAGCCCTAGACTAGCGGCCCAAGAGACCCAGTACTTC.

This chain links TRBV6-1 with TRBJ2-7, with D maybe TRBD2 (5 bases). The CDR3 has 12 amino acids. The germline V and J ends were trimmed by 2 bases and 7 bases, with 9 bases remaining between them. Germline-derived CDR1 and CDR2 are MNHNS and SASEGT. CDR3 sequence: CASSERSGEQYF. Here the CDR3 DNA reads TGTGCCAGCAGTGAACGCTCGGGGGAGCAGTACTTC.

The chain combines TRBV2 with TRBJ2-7; TRBD2 aligns across 8 bases. The CDR3 spans 15 residues. The germline V gene encodes CDR1 SNHLY and CDR2 FYNNEI. The V segment lost 1 base and the J segment 9 bases; nucleotides outside the gene matches: 11. Here the CDR3 reads CASSEGSPPSGGQYF. CDR3 nucleotide sequence: TGTGCCAGCAGTGAAGGGTCCCCCCCCAGCGGGGGGCAGTACTTC.